Each of the 16 T cell receptor beta chains below was sequenced from the same sample in a study of T cell responses to AZD1222 COVID-19 vaccine. Assay: immunoSEQ multiplex PCR; the TCRdb copy retains only in-frame clones and omits some. The top ten hold roughly 7.8% of the sample, which has approximately 130,000 clones, 90% seen once. The source material was peripheral blood, sampled on day 0 of AZD1222 vaccination. The origin of the receptors is an adult in good health.

The chain uses TRBV5-1 and TRBJ2-1, with a weak D call TRBD2 (6 bases). The V gene lost 2 bases and the J gene lost 8 bases, with 17 bases spanning the gap. The CDR3 runs to 15 residues. Per the germline V gene, CDR1 is SGHRS and CDR2 is YFSETQ. The CDR3 here is CASSLQDPGVYEQFF. In DNA, the CDR3 is TGCGCCAGCAGCTTACAGGATCCGGGAGTCTATGAGCAGTTCTTC.

The CDR3 bases are TGTGCCAGCAGAATAGCGGGACAGGGGCCGGATGACTATAATTCACCCCTCCACTTT. This encodes CASRIAGQGPDDYNSPLHF. The genes are TRBV28 and TRBJ1-6, with 10 nucleotides matching TRBD1. CDR3 size: 19 residues. The V gene's germline CDR1 is MDHEN and CDR2 SYDVKM. After removal of 6 bases from V and 3 bases from J, the junction contained 14 bases not matched to a gene.

This rearrangement joins TRBV6-5 to TRBJ2-1, with D unclear. The CDR3 sequence is 11 residues long. Looked up from germline, CDR1 is MNHEY and CDR2 is SVGAGI. Trimming shortened V by 4 bases and J by 9 bases, and 7 bases separated the two germline ends. In DNA, the CDR3 is TGTGCCAGCAGTTTGGGCAGTGAGCAGTTCTTC. As protein: CASSLGSEQFF.

The CDR3 is CASSLDRGWGTGELFF. The CDR3 nucleotides read TGCGCCAGCAGCTTAGACCGAGGGTGGGGCACCGGGGAGCTGTTTTTT. J is TRBJ2-2 and V is TRBV5-1; tentatively, D is TRBD2 (5 bases). The V end lost 2 bases, the J end lost 4 bases, and 15 bases lay between the germline ends. Germline CDR1 SGHRS, CDR2 YFSETQ. This CDR3 has 16 residues.

This clone has a single count. The chain joins TRBV10-3 to TRBJ2-1, with 11 positions matching TRBD2. Germline lookup yields CDR1 ENHRY and CDR2 SYGVKD. The CDR3 length is 15 residues. The V segment lost 4 bases and the J segment 6 bases; nucleotides outside the gene matches: 5. DNA of the CDR3: TGTGCCATCAGTGCCCCTAGCGGGAGGTTCAATGAGCAGTTCTTC. Translating gives CAISAPSGRFNEQFF.

The chain links TRBV5-4 to TRBJ1-2; 8 nucleotides match TRBD1. Trimming took 0 bases from V and 6 from J; bases not matched to a gene: 4. The CDR3 runs to 14 residues. CDR1 and CDR2 from the germline V gene are SGHNT and YYREEE (reference sequence). The CDR3 nucleotides are TGTGCCAGCAGCTTGGGGCAGGGGGCCGATGGCTACACCTTC. It is translated as CASSLGQGADGYTF.

The chain uses TRBV4-1 and TRBJ2-4; D is possibly TRBD1 (7 bases). Germline CDR1 is MGHRA and CDR2 is YSYEKL. The CDR3 totals 17 residues. V was trimmed by 1 base and J by 2 bases, leaving 15 bases between them. In nucleotides, the CDR3 is TGCGCCAGCAGCCAAGGGGGGGCGACAGGGCCCAAAAACATTCAGTACTTC. It is translated as CASSQGGATGPKNIQYF.

V is TRBV28 and J is TRBJ2-7, with 10 positions matching TRBD1. Trimming cost V 1 base and J 3 bases; bases outside gene matches: 3. This CDR3 contains 15 residues. Germline CDR1 is MDHEN and CDR2 is SYDVKM. CDR3 coding DNA: TGTGCCAGCAGTTTATCCCGGACAGGGGGCTACGAGCAGTACTTC. Amino acids: CASSLSRTGGYEQYF.

The chain uses TRBV5-4 and TRBJ2-1; D possibly uses TRBD1 or TRBD2 (6 bases each). The CDR3 is made up of 15 amino acids. Looked up from germline, CDR1 is SGHNT and CDR2 is YYREEE (reference sequence). V lost 2 bases and J 6 bases, leaving 15 bases between the germline ends. The CDR3 nucleotides are TGTGCCAGCAGCTTCCAGGGGAGGCGCATCAATGAGCAGTTCTTC. As protein: CASSFQGRRINEQFF.

The rearrangement joins TRBV10-1 to TRBJ2-5, with 8 bases fitting TRBD1. V shed 6 bases and J 1 base; nucleotides not matched to a gene: 4. The CDR3 is made up of 14 amino acids. CDR1 and CDR2 (germline): WNHNN, SYGVQD (reference sequence). The CDR3 region has the DNA TGCGCCAGCAGCCTCGGGACAGGCCAAGAGACCCAGTACTTC. This encodes CASSLGTGQETQYF.

The rearrangement uses TRBV28 and TRBJ1-4, with TRBD1 identical over 7 bases. J gave up 0 bases and V 6 bases, and 4 bases lay outside the gene matches. The CDR3 contains 15 residues. Germline V CDR1 and CDR2: MDHEN, SYDVKM. The CDR3 DNA is TGTGCCAGCAGGCCCGGGACAGCAACTAATGAAAAACTGTTTTTT. Translating gives CASRPGTATNEKLFF.

This chain links TRBV6-5 with TRBJ2-7; D uncertain. Germline CDR1 is MNHEY and CDR2 is SVGAGI. This CDR3 has 15 amino acids. With 0 bases removed from V and 7 bases from J, the gap between germline ends came to 16 bases. CDR3 coding DNA: TGTGCCAGCAGTTACTCGATTGTGGCCGCTGGGGAGCAGTACTTC. It translates to CASSYSIVAAGEQYF.

The chain carries TRBV6-1 and TRBJ1-1; no clear D. CDR3 length: 16 amino acids. V was pared by 2 bases and J by 0 bases, with 13 bases between. Germline V gene lookup returns CDR1 MNHNS and CDR2 SASEGT. Written as DNA, the CDR3 is TGTGCCAGCAGTGAAACGCCGCCAATGATGAACACTGAAGCTTTCTTT. Residues: CASSETPPMMNTEAFF.

The V call is TRBV2, the J call TRBJ1-5, with D perhaps TRBD1 (5 bases). This CDR3 contains 15 residues. V lost 1 base, J lost 5 bases, and 12 bases lay in between. Germline V gene data show CDR1 as SNHLY and CDR2 as FYNNEI. The CDR3 protein is CASSEGRRTHQPQHF. The CDR3 DNA reads as TGTGCCAGCAGTGAAGGGAGACGGACACATCAGCCCCAGCATTTT.

The rearrangement uses TRBV7-2 and TRBJ2-3; 7 bases match TRBD1. CDR1 is SGHTA and CDR2 is FQGNSA in the germline V gene. This CDR3 has 13 residues. J lost 4 bases, V lost 6 bases, and 4 bases had no gene match. The CDR3 DNA follows: TGTGCCAGCAGTAGGGGGCGCTCAGATACGCAGTATTTT. Its protein is CASSRGRSDTQYF.

The rearrangement joins TRBV27 to TRBJ2-5, with 7 bases lining up with TRBD2. Trimming removed 3 bases from V and 6 bases from J; junction bases left unmatched: 10. The CDR3 is 15 amino acids. Germline V gene sequence: CDR1 MNHEY, CDR2 SMNVEV (reference sequence). The CDR3 nucleotides read TGTGCCAGCAGTTTGGTAGCGGGCCCCAAGAAGACCCAGTACTTC. Its protein product is CASSLVAGPKKTQYF.